This T cell receptor beta chain was identified during a study of blood T cell repertoires in COVID-19. Whole-study context: COVID-19 samples, acute and convalescent, were from the United States, Italy and Spain.

The germline gives CDR1 SGDLS, CDR2 YYNGEE. This CDR3 is built from 15 residues. The V segment lost 3 bases and the J segment 4 bases; nucleotides outside the gene matches: 6. In the study's own analysis: It was from reference gene primer amplification that nucleated cell counts were estimated. TCRdb's copy holds only in-frame clones and misses some; the assay was immunoSEQ multiplex PCR. Clonal size and the V and J genes are those of that table, whereas D and trimming came from the DNA. Altogether under 150,000 clones are present, nearly 85% being singletons, with the ten largest covering 3.5% to 5%. Everyone who took part was about 18 to 90 years old, and they came from about 25 US areas.

The clonotype comes from a man between 45 and 60 years old in a cohort exposed to, infected with or recovered from COVID-19 (not recorded which). Sequencing was done on a sample of PBMCs or T cells enriched from blood (not recorded which). The chain combines TRBV9 with TRBJ2-1; TRBD1 agrees at 8 bases. The CDR3 here is CASSERGQAYNEQFF. As DNA, the CDR3 is TGTGCCAGCAGCGAGAGGGGACAGGCGTACAATGAGCAGTTCTTC.